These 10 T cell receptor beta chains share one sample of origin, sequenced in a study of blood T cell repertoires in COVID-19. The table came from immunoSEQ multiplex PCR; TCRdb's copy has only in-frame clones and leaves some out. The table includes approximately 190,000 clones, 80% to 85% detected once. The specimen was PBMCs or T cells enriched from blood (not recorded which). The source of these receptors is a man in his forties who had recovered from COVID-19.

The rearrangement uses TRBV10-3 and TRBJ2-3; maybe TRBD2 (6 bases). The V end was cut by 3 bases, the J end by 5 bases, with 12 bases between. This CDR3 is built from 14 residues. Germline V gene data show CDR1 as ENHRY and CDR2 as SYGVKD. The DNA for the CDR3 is TGTGCCATCAGTGATGGCGGGGTGAGAGATACGCAGTATTTT. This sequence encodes CAISDGGVRDTQYF.

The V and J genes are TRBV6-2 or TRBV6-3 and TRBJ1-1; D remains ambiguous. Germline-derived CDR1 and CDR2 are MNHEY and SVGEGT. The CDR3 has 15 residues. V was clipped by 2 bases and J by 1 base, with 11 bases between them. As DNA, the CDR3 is TGTGCCAGCAGTTACCTAGGACGGGAGAACACTGAAGCTTTCTTT. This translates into CASSYLGRENTEAFF.

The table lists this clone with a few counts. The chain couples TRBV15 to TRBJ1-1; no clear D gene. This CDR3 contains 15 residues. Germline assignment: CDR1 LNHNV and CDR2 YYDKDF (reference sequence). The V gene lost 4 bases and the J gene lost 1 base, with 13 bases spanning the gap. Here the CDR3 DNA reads TGTGCCACCAGCACCGGATCGCCGGGGAACACTGAAGCTTTCTTT. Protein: CATSTGSPGNTEAFF.

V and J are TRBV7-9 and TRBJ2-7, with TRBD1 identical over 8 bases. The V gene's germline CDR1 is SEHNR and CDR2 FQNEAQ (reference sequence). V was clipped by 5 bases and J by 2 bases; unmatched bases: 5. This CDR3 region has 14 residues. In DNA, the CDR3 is TGTGCCAGCAGCCCCCCGGGACAGGCCTACGAGCAGTACTTC. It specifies CASSPPGQAYEQYF.

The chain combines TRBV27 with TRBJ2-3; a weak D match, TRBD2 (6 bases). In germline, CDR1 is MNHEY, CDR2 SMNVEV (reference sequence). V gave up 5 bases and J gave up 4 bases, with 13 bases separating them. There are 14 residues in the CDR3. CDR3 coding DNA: TGTGCCAGCAGTACCCGGGCGGGGTCAGATACGCAGTATTTT. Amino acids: CASSTRAGSDTQYF.

The CDR3 DNA is TGTGCCAGCAGTTTCGACAGTAAAGCTTTCTTT. The encoded protein is CASSFDSKAFF. This sequence joins TRBV12-3 or TRBV12-4 and TRBJ1-1, with TRBD1 as a possible D gene (5 bases). The CDR3 extends over 11 amino acids. Trimming stripped 3 bases from V and 9 bases from J, with 8 bases between.

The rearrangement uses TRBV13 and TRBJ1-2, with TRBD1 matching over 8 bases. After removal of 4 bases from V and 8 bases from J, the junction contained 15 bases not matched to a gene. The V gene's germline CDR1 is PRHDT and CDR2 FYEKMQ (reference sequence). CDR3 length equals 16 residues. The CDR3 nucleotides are TGTGCCAGCAGCTCCAACCCGGGACAGGCCCTTCTGGGCTACACCTTC. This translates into CASSSNPGQALLGYTF.

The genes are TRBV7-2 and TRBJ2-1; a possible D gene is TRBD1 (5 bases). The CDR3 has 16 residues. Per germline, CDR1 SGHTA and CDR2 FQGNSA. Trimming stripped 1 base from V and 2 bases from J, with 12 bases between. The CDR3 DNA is TGTGCCAGCAGCTTAGGGCCAGGGTACACCTACAATGAGCAGTTCTTC. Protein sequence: CASSLGPGYTYNEQFF.

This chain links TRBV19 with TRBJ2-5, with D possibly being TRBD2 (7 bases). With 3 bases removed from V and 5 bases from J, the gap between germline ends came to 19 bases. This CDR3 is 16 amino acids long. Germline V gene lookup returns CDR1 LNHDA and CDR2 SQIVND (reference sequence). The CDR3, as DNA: TGTGCCAGTAGTATGGGGGGGCCTGCGTTAATGGAGACCCAGTACTTC. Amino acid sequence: CASSMGGPALMETQYF. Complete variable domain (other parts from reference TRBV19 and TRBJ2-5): DGGITQSPKYLFRKEGQNVTLSCEQNLNHDAMYWYRQDPGQGLRLIYYSQIVNDFQKGDIAEGYSVSREKKESFPLTVTSAQKNPTAFYLCASSMGGPALMETQYFGPGTRLLVL.

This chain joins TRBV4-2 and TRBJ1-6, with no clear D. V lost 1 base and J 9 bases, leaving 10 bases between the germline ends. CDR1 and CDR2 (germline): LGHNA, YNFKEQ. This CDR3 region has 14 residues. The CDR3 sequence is CASSQGWSGSPLHF. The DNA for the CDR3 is TGTGCCAGCAGCCAAGGGTGGTCAGGTTCACCCCTCCACTTT.